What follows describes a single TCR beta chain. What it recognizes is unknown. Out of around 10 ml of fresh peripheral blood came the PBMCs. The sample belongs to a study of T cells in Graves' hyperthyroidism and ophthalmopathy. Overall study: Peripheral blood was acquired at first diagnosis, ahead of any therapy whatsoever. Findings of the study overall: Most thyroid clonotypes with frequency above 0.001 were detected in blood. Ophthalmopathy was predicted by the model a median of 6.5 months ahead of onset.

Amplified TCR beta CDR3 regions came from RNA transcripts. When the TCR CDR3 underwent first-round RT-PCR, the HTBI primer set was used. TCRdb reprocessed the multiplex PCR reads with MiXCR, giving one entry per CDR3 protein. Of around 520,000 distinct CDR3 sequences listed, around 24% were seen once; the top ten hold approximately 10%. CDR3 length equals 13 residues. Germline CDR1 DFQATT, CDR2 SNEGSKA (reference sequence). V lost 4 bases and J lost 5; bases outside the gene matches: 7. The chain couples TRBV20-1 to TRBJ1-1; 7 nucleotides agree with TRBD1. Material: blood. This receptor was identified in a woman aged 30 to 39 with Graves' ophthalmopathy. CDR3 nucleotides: TGCAGTGCTATAACAGGGGAGAGGACTGAAGCTTTCTTT. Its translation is CSAITGERTEAFF.